This T cell receptor beta chain was found in a study of cytomegalovirus exposure and HLA in healthy donors. Points from the study as a whole: Being productive about 87% or about 30% of the time was typical of most TCR beta V segments in an earlier analysis. Reports indicate that TCR beta sequences accurately predicted the HLA-A and HLA-B alleles of most subjects.

A note on this clone: The antigen remains undetermined.

CDR3 size: 14 residues. The germline gives CDR1 SNHLY, CDR2 FYNNEI. The V end was cut by 4 bases, the J end by 7 bases, with 14 bases between. The PCR employed 60 Vbeta primers together with 13 Jbeta primers. Profiled with immunoSEQ multiplex PCR; TCRdb holds only in-frame clones, not every one. The table lists 200,000 or so clones, about 89% of them singletons. Input material: PBMCs. This receptor was taken from a young man in good health and CMV-seronegative. The chain combines TRBV2 with TRBJ2-1; D is perhaps TRBD2 (8 bases). The CDR3 spells CASSGGGGGNEQFF. In nucleotides, the CDR3 is TGTGCCAGCAGTGGAGGGGGCGGGGGGAATGAGCAGTTCTTC.